This entry describes one T cell receptor beta chain. Its antigen is unidentified. Template material for amplifying TCR beta CDR3 regions consisted of RNA transcripts. First-round RT-PCR of the TCR CDR3 relied on the HTBI primer set. TCRdb analysed the multiplex PCR reads with MiXCR anew, one entry per CDR3 protein. This sample carries some 560,000 distinct CDR3 sequences, 15% to 18% of them seen once, and the ten largest clones take around 6.6%. V lost 4 bases, J lost 1 base, and 5 bases stayed unmatched. The CDR3 spans 16 residues. Germline V gene lookup returns CDR1 SEHNR and CDR2 FQNEAQ (reference sequence). These data belong to a study of T cells in Graves' hyperthyroidism and ophthalmopathy. Overall study context: Before any treatment, at initial diagnosis, peripheral blood was collected. Study-wide findings and caveats: Ophthalmopathy and stable hyperthyroidism were told apart by a 13 V-J model.

This clonotype was sampled from a woman aged 25-40 years with Graves' hyperthyroidism. The material sequenced was blood. The chain couples TRBV7-9 to TRBJ2-5; TRBD2 matches at 11 bases. The CDR3 is CASSSRLAGIQETQYF. The CDR3 bases are TGTGCCAGCAGCTCAAGACTAGCGGGAATCCAAGAGACCCAGTACTTC.